Listed below are T cell receptor beta chains from one sample, sequenced in a study of T cells in Graves' hyperthyroidism and ophthalmopathy. MiXCR, run by TCRdb on the multiplex PCR reads, gives a single entry per CDR3 protein. In the table there are hundreds of thousands of distinct CDR3 sequences, around 13% of which are singletons. The source material was blood. The origin of the receptors is a woman aged 25 to 39 with Graves' hyperthyroidism that later progressed to Graves' ophthalmopathy. The CDR3 runs from the conserved cysteine through the conserved F or W. Fields, in order: CDR3 protein, CDR3 DNA, V gene, clone size, D gene, J gene. The D gene is left open where the match is weak. Expanded clones are given a class, and other clones once, few, many or no size at all.

CDR3: CAGRTGTGYEQYF
DNA: TGTGCCGGGAGAACAGGGACTGGCTACGAGCAGTACTTC
V: TRBV7-9
size: -
D: -
J: TRBJ2-7

CDR3: CASSILRTSGNTGELFF
DNA: TGTGCCAGTAGTATTCTAAGGACTAGCGGTAACACCGGGGAGCTGTTTTTT
V: TRBV19
size: many
D: TRBD2
J: TRBJ2-2

CDR3: CASSLAPLAASSTETQYF
DNA: TGCGCCAGCAGCTTGGCCCCCCTAGCGGCCTCATCCACAGAGACCCAGTACTTC
V: TRBV5-1
size: many
D: TRBD2
J: TRBJ2-5

CDR3: CASSPQGQGTEAFF
DNA: TGTGCCAGCAGTCCCCAGGGACAGGGGACTGAAGCTTTCTTT
V: TRBV12-3/TRBV12-4
size: many
D: TRBD1
J: TRBJ1-1

CDR3: CASSPPASGTEAFF
DNA: TGCGCCAGCAGCCCTCCAGCCTCCGGGACTGAAGCTTTCTTT
V: TRBV5-1
size: -
D: -
J: TRBJ1-1

CDR3: CASSGSGSSSYEQYF
DNA: TGTGCCAGCAGTGGTTCAGGGTCAAGCTCCTACGAGCAGTACTTC
V: TRBV27
size: -
D: -
J: TRBJ2-7

CDR3: CASSFTTAGANVLTF
DNA: TGTGCCAGCAGCTTTACAACGGCCGGGGCCAACGTCCTGACTTTC
V: TRBV7-2
size: many
D: -
J: TRBJ2-6

CDR3: CADSGISYNERFF
DNA: TGTGCAGATAGCGGCATCTCCTACAATGAGCGGTTCTTC
V: TRBV11-2
size: -
D: -
J: TRBJ2-1

CDR3: CSASYWGEQYF
DNA: TGCAGTGCTAGCTATTGGGGGGAGCAGTACTTC
V: TRBV20-1
size: many
D: -
J: TRBJ2-7

CDR3: CASSVGTGDRWTQYF
DNA: TGTGCCAGCAGCGTAGGGACAGGGGATCGGTGGACCCAGTACTTC
V: TRBV9
size: many
D: TRBD1
J: TRBJ2-5

CDR3: CASSLGDSGSSNEQFF
DNA: TGTGCCAGCAGCTTAGGTGATAGCGGGAGCAGTAATGAGCAGTTCTTC
V: TRBV11-3
size: many
D: TRBD2
J: TRBJ2-1

CDR3: CASSYSPLAALGNGGELFF
DNA: TGTGCCAGCAGTTACTCTCCACTAGCGGCCCTTGGTAATGGCGGGGAGCTGTTTTTT
V: TRBV6-5
size: many
D: TRBD2
J: TRBJ2-2

CDR3: CASSQYTSGANVLTF
DNA: TGTGCCAGCAGCCAATATACTTCTGGGGCCAACGTCCTGACTTTC
V: TRBV3-1
size: many
D: -
J: TRBJ2-6

CDR3: CASSQAGTSGSNEQFF
DNA: TGTGCCAGCAGCCAAGCTGGGACTAGCGGGAGCAATGAGCAGTTCTTC
V: TRBV3-1
size: -
D: TRBD2
J: TRBJ2-1

CDR3: CASSIRNRADEQYF
DNA: TGTGCCAGTAGTATACGAAACAGGGCCGACGAGCAGTACTTC
V: TRBV19
size: few
D: -
J: TRBJ2-7

CDR3: CSARISGANVLIF
DNA: TGCAGTGCAAGGATCTCTGGGGCCAACGTCCTGATTTTC
V: TRBV20-1
size: -
D: -
J: TRBJ2-6

CDR3: CASSTRTRDNSPLHF
DNA: TGTGCCAGCAGTACCCGGACACGGGATAATTCACCCCTCCACTTT
V: TRBV2
size: many
D: -
J: TRBJ1-6

CDR3: CASSLGGTGGALRNQPQHF
DNA: TGTGCCAGCAGCTTGGGGGGGACAGGGGGCGCCTTACGCAATCAGCCCCAGCATTTT
V: TRBV7-2
size: -
D: TRBD1
J: TRBJ1-5

CDR3: CASSPSSRSSTDTQYF
DNA: TGTGCCAGCAGCCCCTCATCTAGGAGCTCCACAGATACGCAGTATTTT
V: TRBV3-1
size: -
D: -
J: TRBJ2-3

CDR3: CASSYGAYVGTEAFF
DNA: TGTGCCAGCAGCTATGGGGCCTATGTGGGCACTGAAGCTTTCTTT
V: TRBV7-2
size: many
D: -
J: TRBJ1-1

CDR3: CASSRGGNPPEQYF
DNA: TGTGCCAGCAGCAGAGGAGGGAACCCCCCCGAGCAGTACTTC
V: TRBV3-1
size: many
D: -
J: TRBJ2-7

CDR3: CAISEGTSGVPILETQYF
DNA: TGTGCCATCAGCGAAGGGACTAGCGGTGTACCTATACTAGAGACCCAGTACTTC
V: TRBV10-3
size: -
D: TRBD2
J: TRBJ2-5

CDR3: CASSFPGTGNSPLHF
DNA: TGTGCCAGCAGCTTTCCCGGGACAGGCAATTCACCCCTCCACTTT
V: TRBV11-2
size: many
D: TRBD1
J: TRBJ1-6

CDR3: CASYVGQEMADTQYF
DNA: TGCGCCAGCTACGTGGGACAAGAGATGGCAGATACGCAGTATTTT
V: TRBV5-1
size: many
D: -
J: TRBJ2-3

CDR3: CASSEGGAGQETQYF
DNA: TGTGCCAGCAGTGAAGGGGGGGCGGGCCAAGAGACCCAGTACTTC
V: TRBV6-1
size: -
D: -
J: TRBJ2-5

CDR3: CASTPGIGGTDTQYF
DNA: TGTGCCAGCACCCCAGGGATTGGGGGCACAGATACGCAGTATTTT
V: TRBV13
size: many
D: -
J: TRBJ2-3

CDR3: CASSKEAHEQYF
DNA: TGTGCCAGCAGCAAAGAGGCCCACGAGCAGTACTTC
V: TRBV7-8
size: many
D: -
J: TRBJ2-7

CDR3: CASSQDGRGQETQYF
DNA: TGCGCCAGCAGCCAAGACGGGAGGGGACAAGAGACCCAGTACTTC
V: TRBV4-1
size: -
D: TRBD2
J: TRBJ2-5

CDR3: CASRPGLPHLGQYF
DNA: TGTGCCAGCAGACCGGGACTCCCCCATTTGGGGCAGTACTTC
V: TRBV27
size: -
D: -
J: TRBJ2-7

CDR3: CASSLNRANTEAFF
DNA: TGTGCCAGCAGTTTAAACAGGGCGAACACTGAAGCTTTCTTT
V: TRBV12-3/TRBV12-4
size: many
D: -
J: TRBJ1-1

CDR3: CASSSLPPPRGSPLHF
DNA: TGTGCCAGCAGTTCCCTACCCCCGCCCCGAGGTTCACCCCTCCACTTT
V: TRBV27
size: many
D: -
J: TRBJ1-6

CDR3: CASSQGQGDNQPQHF
DNA: TGTGCCAGCAGTCAAGGACAGGGGGACAATCAGCCCCAGCATTTT
V: TRBV3-1
size: many
D: TRBD1
J: TRBJ1-5

CDR3: CASSLQGAIYEQYF
DNA: TGTGCCAGCAGTTTGCAGGGGGCGATCTACGAGCAGTACTTC
V: TRBV12-3/TRBV12-4
size: many
D: TRBD1
J: TRBJ2-7

CDR3: CSVSGTSDYEQYF
DNA: TGCAGCGTTTCCGGGACTAGCGACTACGAGCAGTACTTC
V: TRBV29-1
size: few
D: TRBD2
J: TRBJ2-7

CDR3: CASSLGAGPGNQPQHF
DNA: TGTGCCAGCAGTTTGGGGGCGGGGCCAGGCAATCAGCCCCAGCATTTT
V: TRBV28
size: -
D: -
J: TRBJ1-5

CDR3: CASSLSPTGNNQPQHF
DNA: TGTGCCAGCAGCTTATCCCCGACAGGGAACAATCAGCCCCAGCATTTT
V: TRBV7-8
size: few
D: TRBD1
J: TRBJ1-5

CDR3: CASSFDGNQPQHF
DNA: TGTGCCAGCAGCTTCGACGGCAATCAGCCCCAGCATTTT
V: TRBV7-2
size: -
D: -
J: TRBJ1-5

CDR3: CSARDVEGVYNEQFF
DNA: TGCAGTGCTAGAGACGTGGAGGGTGTATACAATGAGCAGTTCTTC
V: TRBV20-1
size: -
D: -
J: TRBJ2-1

CDR3: CASSPGSAMGGYTF
DNA: TGTGCCAGCAGTCCCGGGAGTGCAATGGGTGGCTACACCTTC
V: TRBV6-1
size: -
D: -
J: TRBJ1-2

CDR3: CASGHPDYGYTF
DNA: TGTGCCAGTGGTCACCCGGACTATGGCTACACCTTC
V: TRBV19
size: few
D: -
J: TRBJ1-2

CDR3: CASSSAGGYEQYF
DNA: TGTGCCAGCAGCTCGGCGGGTGGCTACGAGCAGTACTTC
V: TRBV11-2
size: many
D: -
J: TRBJ2-7